Each of the 26 T cell receptor beta chains below was sequenced from the same sample in a study of shared clonotypes between healthy human individuals. Assay used: immunoSEQ multiplex PCR; TCRdb lists only in-frame clones, some missing. Of about 670,000 clones in the sample, roughly 78% are singletons; the top ten hold 1.8%. Sequences were obtained from memory CD4+ T cells sorted from blood. As to subset: CD45RA-negative fraction. Receptor source: a woman aged 25 to 45 in good health.

The V call is TRBV29-1, the J call TRBJ1-2; D ambiguous. Trimming removed 3 bases at V and 7 bases at J, with 15 bases between. The CDR3 sequence is 13 residues long. Per the germline V gene, CDR1 is SQVTM and CDR2 is ANQGSEA. CDR3 sequence reads: CSVDSYRAGGYTF. The CDR3 DNA follows: TGCAGCGTTGATTCTTACCGAGCGGGTGGCTACACCTTC.

This chain uses TRBV27 with TRBJ2-7; D is unresolved. This CDR3 region has 14 residues. Trimming removed 2 bases from V and 2 bases from J, with 10 bases in between. Germline CDR1 reads MNHEY; CDR2 reads SMNVEV (reference sequence). CDR3 in amino acids: CASSLRVATYEQYF. CDR3 nucleotide sequence: TGTGCCAGCAGTTTAAGGGTTGCAACCTACGAGCAGTACTTC.

On this clone: This same CDR3 is encoded by further DNA sequences in the sample. V and J are TRBV2 and TRBJ1-1, with a weak D call TRBD1 (5 bases). Looked up from germline, CDR1 is SNHLY and CDR2 is FYNNEI. The CDR3 has 12 residues. Trimming removed 6 bases from V and 1 base from J, with 6 bases in between. CDR3 DNA: TGTGCCAGCAGAAGGGGGAACACTGAAGCTTTCTTT. It encodes CASRRGNTEAFF.

The V and J genes are TRBV6-5 and TRBJ1-1; the match to TRBD1 covers 10 bases. The germline CDR1 and CDR2 sequences are MNHEY and SVGAGI. The CDR3 consists of 14 residues. The junction had 6 bases not matched to a gene; V was cut back by 6 bases and J by 5 bases. Here the CDR3 DNA reads TGTGCCAGCAGAACCGGACAGGGGGTAACTGAAGCTTTCTTT. It translates to CASRTGQGVTEAFF.

The CDR3 loop reads CASSLSAGTFNEQFF. The CDR3 DNA reads TGTGCCAGCAGCTTATCTGCCGGGACATTCAATGAGCAGTTCTTC. The chain joins TRBV7-6 to TRBJ2-1; maybe TRBD1 (6 bases). Germline assignment: CDR1 SGHVS and CDR2 FNYEAQ. CDR3 length: 15 amino acids. V was trimmed by 2 bases and J by 6 bases, leaving 14 bases between them.

The chain combines TRBV5-1 with TRBJ2-3; maybe TRBD1 (6 bases). Germline V lookup: CDR1 SGHRS, CDR2 YFSETQ. Trimming cost V 3 bases and J 2 bases, with 16 bases left between them. This CDR3 comprises 16 residues. As DNA, the CDR3 is TGCGCCAGCAGCTACCGGACAGAGGGGCCCACAGATACGCAGTATTTT. Translating it yields CASSYRTEGPTDTQYF.

This chain uses TRBV29-1 with TRBJ2-7, with TRBD1 matching over 9 bases. The CDR3 is 14 amino acids. Germline CDR1 and CDR2: SQVTM and ANQGSEA. V lost 6 bases, J lost 2 bases, and 8 bases stayed unmatched. The CDR3 sequence is CSVSRDRATYEQYF. The CDR3 DNA is TGCAGCGTCTCCCGGGACAGGGCAACCTACGAGCAGTACTTC.

The chain joins TRBV5-1 to TRBJ2-7; no clear D gene. CDR3 length: 11 residues. Germline CDR1 SGHRS, CDR2 YFSETQ. V was cut by 1 base and J by 4 bases, with 3 bases left in between. CDR3 nucleotide sequence: TGCGCCAGCAGCTTGATGTACGAGCAGTACTTC. It codes for CASSLMYEQYF.

The gene calls are TRBV6-5 and TRBJ1-4, with D hard to call. This CDR3 has 15 residues. Germline assignment: CDR1 MNHEY and CDR2 SVGAGI. With 5 bases removed from V and 0 bases from J, the gap between germline ends came to 10 bases. The CDR3 region has the DNA TGTGCCAGCAGTCGGAGTCTTCCAACTAATGAAAAACTGTTTTTT. This translates into CASSRSLPTNEKLFF.

The J gene is TRBJ2-1, the V gene TRBV4-2; a weak D match, TRBD2 (6 bases). Germline-derived CDR1 and CDR2 are LGHNA and YNFKEQ. CDR3 length: 17 amino acids. V was shortened by 6 bases and J by 6 bases, with 24 bases between the two germline ends. The CDR3 DNA reads TGTGCCAGCAGTAAAGGAGGGACCACCCTGCTATTCAATGAGCAGTTCTTC. It codes for CASSKGGTTLLFNEQFF.

The count of this clone is one. This chain connects TRBV27 to TRBJ2-1; perhaps D is TRBD1 or TRBD2 (6 bases each). The ends were cut back, 5 bases at V and 4 bases at J, with 21 bases in the middle. CDR3 length: 17 residues. Germline CDR1 reads MNHEY; CDR2 reads SMNVEV (reference sequence). The CDR3 spells CASSPKQGPGGYNEQFF. The CDR3 DNA reads as TGTGCCAGCAGTCCGAAACAGGGTCCTGGGGGGTACAATGAGCAGTTCTTC.

This sequence joins TRBV10-1 and TRBJ2-2; 7 bases line up with TRBD2. The CDR3 spans 16 residues. In germline, CDR1 is WNHNN, CDR2 SYGVQD (reference sequence). V dropped 5 bases and J dropped 4; count of bases not matched to a gene: 10. The CDR3 sequence is CASSRPSGSGTGELFF. DNA for the CDR3: TGCGCCAGCAGTCGCCCTAGCGGCTCGGGCACCGGGGAGCTGTTTTTT.

This sequence joins TRBV14 and TRBJ1-2; TRBD1 might be the D (5 bases). The V and J ends lost 3 bases and 0 bases respectively, with 17 bases between them. The CDR3 is 17 amino acids. In germline, CDR1 is SGHDN, CDR2 FVKESK. The DNA of the CDR3 is TGTGCCAGCAGCCACCCGCAGGGAGAGCCATCTAACTATGGCTACACCTTC. This gives the protein CASSHPQGEPSNYGYTF.

This clone has only a few counts. This chain connects TRBV5-1 to TRBJ2-2; D is perhaps TRBD2 (7 bases). V lost 2 bases to trimming and J lost 6 bases, with 11 bases between them. This CDR3 has 14 amino acids. CDR1 and CDR2 from the germline V gene are SGHRS and YFSETQ. The CDR3, as DNA: TGCGCCAGCAGCTTAACAGGGAGGGCCGGGGAGCTGTTTTTT. It encodes CASSLTGRAGELFF.

This clone was seen many times. The rearrangement joins TRBV30 to TRBJ2-5, with 14 bases identical to TRBD2. Gene TRBJ2-7 matches the end of the DNA better, so the J call may be wrong. Germline loops: CDR1 GTSNPN, CDR2 SVGIG (reference sequence). The CDR3 covers 17 residues. In DNA, the CDR3 is TGTGCCTGGAGTGTTGCCGGGACTAGCGGGAGTCGATACGAGCAGTACTTC. Encoded protein: CAWSVAGTSGSRYEQYF.

This rearrangement joins TRBV28 to TRBJ1-1; D ambiguous. There are 16 residues in the CDR3. Deletions cut 4 bases from V and 2 bases from J, with 17 bases between. Looked up from germline, CDR1 is MDHEN and CDR2 is SYDVKM. CDR3 coding DNA: TGTGCCAGCAGTTCCGACGGGCTGATCTACAACACTGAAGCTTTCTTT. Amino acid sequence: CASSSDGLIYNTEAFF.

This clone was found a few times. The chain joins TRBV16 to TRBJ2-1; TRBD1 is a possible D gene (5 bases). CDR1 is KGHSY, CDR2 FQNENV, per germline. Trimming pared 4 bases from V and 9 bases from J, leaving 10 bases between. This CDR3 spans 12 amino acids. The CDR3 region has the DNA TGTGCCAGCAGCCGCCAGGGTTTTGAGCAGTTCTTC. Translating it yields CASSRQGFEQFF.

This clone was counted only a few times. The CDR3 loop reads CASGEGYGELFF. As DNA, the CDR3 is TGTGCCAGTGGGGAGGGCTACGGGGAGCTGTTTTTT. The chain couples TRBV7-2 to TRBJ2-2, with TRBD2 identical over 7 bases. This CDR3 region has 12 residues. Trimming took 9 bases from V and 7 from J; bases not matched to a gene: 5. The germline gives CDR1 SGHTA, CDR2 FQGNSA.

V is TRBV7-9 and J is TRBJ1-5; D may be TRBD1 (6 bases). CDR3 length equals 16 residues. Germline-derived CDR1 and CDR2 are SEHNR and FQNEAQ (reference sequence). Trimming pared 5 bases from V and 2 bases from J, leaving 16 bases between. CDR3 bases: TGTGCCAGCAGCCCCTCGGCGGGGGCGGGCAATCAGCCCCAGCATTTT. Encoded protein: CASSPSAGAGNQPQHF.

The J gene is TRBJ2-6, the V gene TRBV29-1; tentatively, D is TRBD2 (5 bases). The CDR3 loop spans 15 amino acids. Trimming cost V 4 bases and J 2 bases, with 12 bases left between them. The germline V gene encodes CDR1 SQVTM and CDR2 ANQGSEA. The CDR3 coding sequence is TGCAGCGTTGGGGCTATGCGGGCTGGGGCCAACGTCCTGACTTTC. This encodes CSVGAMRAGANVLTF.

In the case of this clone: Other nucleotide sequences in the sample specify the same CDR3. This chain links TRBV5-1 with TRBJ1-5; D is unclear. CDR3 length: 14 residues. CDR1 and CDR2 (germline): SGHRS, YFSETQ. V shed 0 bases and J shed 4 bases, with 8 bases lying between them. CDR3 in amino acids: CASSLEGSNQPQHF. The CDR3 nucleotides read TGCGCCAGCAGCTTGGAAGGGTCGAATCAGCCCCAGCATTTT.

The J gene is TRBJ2-7, the V gene TRBV19; 7 bases line up with TRBD1. The V and J ends lost 2 bases and 2 bases, in that order; junction bases with no gene match: 6. This CDR3 is 15 amino acids long. The V gene's germline CDR1 is LNHDA and CDR2 SQIVND (reference sequence). The CDR3 protein is CASSIQGQAAYEQYF. DNA of the CDR3: TGTGCCAGTAGTATACAAGGACAGGCTGCCTACGAGCAGTACTTC.

The count of this clone is one. The chain links TRBV5-1 to TRBJ2-7; weak D call: TRBD1 (6 bases). In germline, CDR1 is SGHRS, CDR2 YFSETQ. The CDR3 extends over 14 amino acids. Trimming pared 3 bases from V and 1 base from J, leaving 11 bases between. The CDR3 sequence is CASSYGQTSYEQYF. The DNA of the CDR3 is TGCGCCAGCAGCTACGGACAGACATCCTACGAGCAGTACTTC.

V and J are TRBV18 and TRBJ2-3; no clear D gene. The germline gives CDR1 KGHSH, CDR2 LQKENI. The CDR3 is made up of 13 amino acids. Deletions cut 2 bases from V and 2 bases from J, with 5 bases between. Here the CDR3 reads CASSPNPTDTQYF. CDR3 nucleotide sequence: TGTGCCAGCTCACCAAATCCCACAGATACGCAGTATTTT.

The gene calls are TRBV5-1 and TRBJ1-2, with 8 positions matching TRBD1. The CDR3 covers 16 residues. V was clipped by 4 bases and J by 2 bases; unmatched bases: 10. Germline loops: CDR1 SGHRS, CDR2 YFSETQ. For the CDR3, the DNA is TGCGCCAGCAGCCTTAGCCGACAGGGGTCGAACTATGGCTACACCTTC. Amino acids: CASSLSRQGSNYGYTF.

Only one count was recorded for this clone. A much larger clone differs by one base, so this may be a read error. In the same sample, other DNA sequences code for this CDR3. The rearrangement uses TRBV5-1 and TRBJ2-1, with D tentatively TRBD1 (5 bases). This CDR3 spans 15 amino acids. Germline CDR1 and CDR2: SGHRS and YFSETQ. Trimming cost V 4 bases and J 0 bases, with 11 bases left between them. CDR3 DNA sequence: TGCGCCAGCAGCCATGACAGCAGCTCCTACAATGAGCAGTTCTTC. Amino acid sequence: CASSHDSSSYNEQFF.